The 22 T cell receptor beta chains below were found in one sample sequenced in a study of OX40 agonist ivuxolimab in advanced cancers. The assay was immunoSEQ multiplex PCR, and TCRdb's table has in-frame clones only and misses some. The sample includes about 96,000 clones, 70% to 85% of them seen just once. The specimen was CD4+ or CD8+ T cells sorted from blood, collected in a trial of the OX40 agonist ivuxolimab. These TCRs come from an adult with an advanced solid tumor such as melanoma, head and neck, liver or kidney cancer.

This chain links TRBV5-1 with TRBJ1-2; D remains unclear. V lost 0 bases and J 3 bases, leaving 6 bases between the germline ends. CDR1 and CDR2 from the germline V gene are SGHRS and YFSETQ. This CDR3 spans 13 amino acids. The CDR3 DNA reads TGCGCCAGCAGCTTGGAACACTACTATGGCTACACCTTC. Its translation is CASSLEHYYGYTF.

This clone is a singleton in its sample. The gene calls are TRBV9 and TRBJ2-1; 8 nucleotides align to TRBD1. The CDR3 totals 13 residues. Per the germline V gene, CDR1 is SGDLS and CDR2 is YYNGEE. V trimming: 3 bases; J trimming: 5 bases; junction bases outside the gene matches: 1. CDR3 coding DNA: TGTGCCAGCAGCGGGACAGGGAACAATGAGCAGTTCTTC. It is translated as CASSGTGNNEQFF.

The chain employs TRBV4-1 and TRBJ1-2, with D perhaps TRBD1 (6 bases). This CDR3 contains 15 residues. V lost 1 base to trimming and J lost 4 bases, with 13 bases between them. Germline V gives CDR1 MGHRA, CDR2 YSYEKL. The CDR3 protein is CASSQAAGTSYGYTF. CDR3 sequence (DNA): TGCGCCAGCAGCCAAGCTGCAGGGACATCCTATGGCTACACCTTC.

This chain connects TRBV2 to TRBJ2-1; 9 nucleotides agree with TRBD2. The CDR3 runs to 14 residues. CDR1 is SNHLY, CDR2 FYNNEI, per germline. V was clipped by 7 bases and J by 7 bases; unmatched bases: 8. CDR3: CASTQGLAGNEQFF. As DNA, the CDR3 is TGTGCCAGCACCCAGGGACTAGCTGGGAATGAGCAGTTCTTC.

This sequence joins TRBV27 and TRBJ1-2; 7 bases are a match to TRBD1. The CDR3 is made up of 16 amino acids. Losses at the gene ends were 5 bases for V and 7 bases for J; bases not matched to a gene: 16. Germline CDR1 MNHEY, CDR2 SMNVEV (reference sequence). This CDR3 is CASSKDRLLTKGGYTF. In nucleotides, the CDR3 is TGTGCCAGCAGTAAGGACAGGCTCTTAACTAAGGGTGGCTACACCTTC.

CDR3: CASSHRVTDGSSYEQYF. CDR3 nucleotides: TGTGCCAGCAGCCATAGGGTCACCGACGGGAGCTCCTACGAGCAGTACTTC. The V call is TRBV7-9, the J call TRBJ2-7; perhaps TRBD2 as D (6 bases). Per the germline V gene, CDR1 is SEHNR and CDR2 is FQNEAQ (reference sequence). Deletions cut 5 bases from V and 0 bases from J, with 20 bases between. This CDR3 comprises 17 residues.

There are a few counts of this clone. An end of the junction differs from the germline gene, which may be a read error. The CDR3 is CASSLGPAGSRIF. The CDR3 DNA reads TGTGCCAGCAGCTTAGGTCCAGCGGGAAGTAGGATCTTC. This chain uses TRBV11-2 with TRBJ2-1, with 7 bases lining up with TRBD2. Germline V gene data show CDR1 as SGHAT and CDR2 as FQNNGV. CDR3 size: 13 residues.

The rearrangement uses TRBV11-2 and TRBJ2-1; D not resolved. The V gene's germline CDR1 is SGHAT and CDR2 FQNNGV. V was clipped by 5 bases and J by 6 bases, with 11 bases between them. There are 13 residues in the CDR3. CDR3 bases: TGTGCCAGCAGCCCCCCCCGTTTCAATGAGCAGTTCTTC. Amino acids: CASSPPRFNEQFF.

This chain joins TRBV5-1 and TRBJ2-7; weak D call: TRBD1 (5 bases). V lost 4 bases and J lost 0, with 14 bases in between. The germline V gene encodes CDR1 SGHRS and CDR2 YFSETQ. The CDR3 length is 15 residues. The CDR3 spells CASSPGHSYSYEQYF. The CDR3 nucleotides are TGCGCCAGCAGCCCCGGACACTCGTACTCCTACGAGCAGTACTTC.

The CDR3 is CAITDRGLGGYTF. CDR3 bases: TGTGCCATCACCGACAGGGGGCTCGGTGGCTACACCTTC. The chain recombines TRBV10-3 with TRBJ1-2, with 10 bases that match TRBD1. The junction had 6 bases not matched to a gene; V was cut back by 7 bases and J by 7 bases. The CDR3 contains 13 residues. CDR1 is ENHRY, CDR2 SYGVKD, per germline.

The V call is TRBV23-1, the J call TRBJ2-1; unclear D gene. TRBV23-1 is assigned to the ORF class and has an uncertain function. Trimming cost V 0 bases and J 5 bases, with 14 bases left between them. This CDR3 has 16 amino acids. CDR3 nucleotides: TGCGCCAGCAGTCAATCAGGCCACATGAAACACAATGAGCAGTTCTTC. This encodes CASSQSGHMKHNEQFF.

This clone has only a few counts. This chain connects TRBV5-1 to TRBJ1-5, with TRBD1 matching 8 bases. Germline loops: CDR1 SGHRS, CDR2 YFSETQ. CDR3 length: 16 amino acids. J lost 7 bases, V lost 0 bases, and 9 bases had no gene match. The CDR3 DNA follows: TGCGCCAGCAGCTTGGGGGCAGGGGGCGCTGAGCAGCCCCAGCATTTT. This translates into CASSLGAGGAEQPQHF.

The CDR3, as DNA: TGTGCCAGCAGCACACAGGGGGAGCAGTACTTC. Translation: CASSTQGEQYF. The chain carries TRBV7-9 and TRBJ2-7; TRBD1 aligns across 7 bases. V trimming: 5 bases; J trimming: 7 bases; junction bases outside the gene matches: 2. CDR3 length: 11 amino acids. CDR1 is SEHNR and CDR2 is FQNEAQ in the germline V gene (reference sequence).

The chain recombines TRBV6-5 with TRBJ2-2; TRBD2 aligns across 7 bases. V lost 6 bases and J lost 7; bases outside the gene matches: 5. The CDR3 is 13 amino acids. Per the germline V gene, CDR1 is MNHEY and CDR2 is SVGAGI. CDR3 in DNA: TGTGCCAGCAGGGCGGGGAGGGGCGGGGAGCTGTTTTTT. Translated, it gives CASRAGRGGELFF.

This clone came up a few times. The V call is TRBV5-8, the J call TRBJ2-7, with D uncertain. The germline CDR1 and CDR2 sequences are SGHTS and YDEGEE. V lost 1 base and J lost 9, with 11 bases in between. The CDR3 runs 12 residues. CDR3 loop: CASSLSRLTQYF. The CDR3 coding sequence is TGTGCCAGCAGCTTGAGTCGGTTGACGCAGTACTTC.

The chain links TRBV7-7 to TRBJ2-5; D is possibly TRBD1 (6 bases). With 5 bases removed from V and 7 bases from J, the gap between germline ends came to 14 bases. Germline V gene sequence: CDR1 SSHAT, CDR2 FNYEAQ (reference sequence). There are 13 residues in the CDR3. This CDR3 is CASSTRQDGTQYF. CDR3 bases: TGTGCCAGCAGCACACGACAGGATGGGACCCAGTACTTC.

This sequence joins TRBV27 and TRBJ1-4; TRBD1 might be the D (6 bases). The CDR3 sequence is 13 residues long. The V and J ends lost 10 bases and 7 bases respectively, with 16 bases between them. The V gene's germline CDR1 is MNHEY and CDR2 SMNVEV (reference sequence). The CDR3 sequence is CATATGALEKLFF. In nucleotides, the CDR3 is TGTGCCACCGCGACAGGTGCCCTTGAAAAACTGTTTTTT.

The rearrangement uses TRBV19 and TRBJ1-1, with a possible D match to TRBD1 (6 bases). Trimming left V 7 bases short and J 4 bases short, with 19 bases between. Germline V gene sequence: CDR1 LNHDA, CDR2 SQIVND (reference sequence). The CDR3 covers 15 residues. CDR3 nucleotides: TGTGCCAGTACCCCCGCCAGGGGAATTGGCACTGAAGCTTTCTTT. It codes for CASTPARGIGTEAFF.

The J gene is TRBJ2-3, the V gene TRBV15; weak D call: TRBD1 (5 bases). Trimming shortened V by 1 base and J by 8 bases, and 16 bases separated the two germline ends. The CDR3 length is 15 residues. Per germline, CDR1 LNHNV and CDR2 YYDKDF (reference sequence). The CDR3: CATSRGAAGPSTQYF. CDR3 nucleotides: TGTGCCACCAGCAGAGGGGCGGCAGGGCCCTCTACGCAGTATTTT.

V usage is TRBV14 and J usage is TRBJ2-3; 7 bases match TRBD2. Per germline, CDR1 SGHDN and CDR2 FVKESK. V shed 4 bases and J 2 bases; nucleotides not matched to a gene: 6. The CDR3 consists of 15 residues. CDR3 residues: CASSRGGGVTDTQYF. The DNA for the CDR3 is TGTGCCAGCAGCCGCGGGGGAGGGGTCACAGATACGCAGTATTTT.

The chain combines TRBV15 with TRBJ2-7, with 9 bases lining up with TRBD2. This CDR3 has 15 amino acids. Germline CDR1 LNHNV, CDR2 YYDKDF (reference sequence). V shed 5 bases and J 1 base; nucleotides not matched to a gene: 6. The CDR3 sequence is CATSGGREGSYEQYF. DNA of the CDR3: TGTGCCACCAGCGGAGGGCGGGAGGGGTCCTACGAGCAGTACTTC.

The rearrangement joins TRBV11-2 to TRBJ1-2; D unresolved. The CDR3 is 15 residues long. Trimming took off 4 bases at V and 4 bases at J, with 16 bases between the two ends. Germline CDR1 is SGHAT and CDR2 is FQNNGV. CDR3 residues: CASSYLPGVIYGYTF. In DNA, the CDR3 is TGTGCCAGCAGCTACCTACCAGGAGTTATCTATGGCTACACCTTC.